A selection of T cell receptor beta chains follows, all from one sample in a study of cytomegalovirus exposure and HLA in healthy donors. Profiling relied on immunoSEQ multiplex PCR, and the TCRdb table lists in-frame clones only, not all of them. The sample includes 130,000 or so clones, around 82% seen only once; the top ten take more than 2.5%. Sequenced input: PBMCs. The receptors here all came from a man between 18 and 29 years old in good health and CMV-seropositive. The conserved cysteine and the conserved F or W are not part of the CDR3 here.

V gene,J gene,CDR3 length,CDR3 protein
TRBV11-2,TRBJ1-1,16,ASSLDYKAGRVDTEAF
TRBV19,TRBJ2-7,11,ASGAGITYEQY
TRBV4-1,TRBJ2-7,11,ASSQGQTYEQY
TRBV10-3,TRBJ2-3,12,AISEGWGTDTQY
TRBV11-2,TRBJ1-1,16,ASSLDYRGRHVGTEAF
TRBV28,TRBJ2-3,13,ASSLGDISTDTQY
TRBV19,TRBJ2-1,12,ASSAGLAFNEQF
TRBV25-1,TRBJ2-7,12,ASSESGRDAEQY
TRBV7-2,TRBJ2-7,13,ASSTDPGQGYEQY
TRBV2,TRBJ1-1,13,ASPQGQGGFTEAF
TRBV4-2,TRBJ1-6,16,ASSQPGTAYGNTSPLH
TRBV6-5,TRBJ1-2,14,ASSYSLRGLYYGYT
TRBV7-9,TRBJ2-7,13,ASSPTSGSGNEQY
TRBV13,TRBJ1-5,12,ASSRSGSNQPQH
TRBV6-5,TRBJ2-1,12,ASSFSGPSWEQF
TRBV19,TRBJ2-5,12,ASGGQGAGETQY
TRBV4-2,TRBJ2-7,12,ASSPRLAGYEQY
TRBV6-6,TRBJ2-1,14,ASSPGEEKAYNEQF
TRBV19,TRBJ2-5,12,ASSDTGARETQY
TRBV6-1,TRBJ1-2,13,ASSSPVQGAGGYT
TRBV10-1,TRBJ2-4,12,ASSAQGAKNIQY
TRBV19,TRBJ2-6,16,ASSMGAGVNSGANVLT
TRBV7-9,TRBJ2-1,12,ASSELAGGPRQF
TRBV13,TRBJ2-7,13,ASSLLTGGAYEQY